This T cell receptor (beta chain) appears in the sequencing data of a study of shared clonotypes between healthy human individuals. In this sample, this clone turned up a few times. Measured with immunoSEQ multiplex PCR; TCRdb has only the in-frame clones, and not every one. The sample has approximately 620,000 clones, approximately 97% seen once. The germline gives CDR1 SNHLY, CDR2 FYNNEI. V gave up 4 bases and J gave up 3 bases, with 4 bases separating them. The CDR3 runs 11 residues. The sample consisted of naive CD4+ T cells sorted from blood. Described subset: CD45RA+ positively selected. The J gene is TRBJ2-7, the V gene TRBV2; D is uncertain. The sequence was obtained from a woman younger than 45 in good health. This CDR3 is CASSGVYEQYF. DNA for the CDR3: TGTGCCAGCAGTGGTGTCTACGAGCAGTACTTC.